The present entry profiles one TCR beta chain with its context. Its antigen is as yet unknown. The CDR3 is 15 residues long. The ends lost 6 bases at V and 4 bases at J; junction bases unmatched: 8. Germline CDR1 and CDR2: KGHSH and LQKENI. These data are taken from a study of T cell responses to AZD1222 COVID-19 vaccine. Study findings and constraints: Baseline antibody screening turned up just six or seven seropositive AZD1222 recipients. It should be noted that donors were predominantly white British and more often female, and clonal diversity was possibly underestimated.

Some clones are missing from TCRdb's copy, which holds only in-frame ones; the method was immunoSEQ multiplex PCR. The profile shows 140,000 or so clones, about 88% of them singletons. This sequence originates from an adult who received the AZD1222 COVID-19 vaccine. The sequences come from peripheral blood, collected 28 days after the second AZD1222 dose. V is TRBV18 and J is TRBJ1-4; 7 bases agree with TRBD1. CDR3 sequence (DNA): TGTGCCAGCTCGCGCACGCGACAGGGTAATGAAAAACTGTTTTTT. It encodes CASSRTRQGNEKLFF. Based on the CDR3 plus reference TRBV18 and TRBJ1-4, the full variable domain is NAGVMQNPRHLVRRRGQEARLRCSPMKGHSHVYWYRQLPEEGLKFMVYLQKENIIDESGMPKERFSAEFPKEGPSILRIQQVVRGDSAAYFCASSRTRQGNEKLFFGSGTQLSVL.